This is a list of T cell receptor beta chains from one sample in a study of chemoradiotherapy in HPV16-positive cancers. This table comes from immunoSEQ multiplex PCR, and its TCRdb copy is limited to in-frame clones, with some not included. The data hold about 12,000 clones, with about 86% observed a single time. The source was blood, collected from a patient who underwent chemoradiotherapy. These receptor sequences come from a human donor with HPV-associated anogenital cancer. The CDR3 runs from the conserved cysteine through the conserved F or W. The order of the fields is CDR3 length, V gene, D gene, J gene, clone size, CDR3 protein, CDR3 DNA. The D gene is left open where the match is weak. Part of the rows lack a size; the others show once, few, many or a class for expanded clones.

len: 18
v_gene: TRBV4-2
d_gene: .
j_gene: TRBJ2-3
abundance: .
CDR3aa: CASSQDPPGGVLPDTQYF
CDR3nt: TGTGCCAGCAGCCAAGATCCCCCCGGTGGAGTTCTTCCAGATACGCAGTATTTT

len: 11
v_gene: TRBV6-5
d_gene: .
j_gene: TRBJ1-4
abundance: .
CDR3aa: CASIQNEKLFF
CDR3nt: TGTGCCAGCATTCAAAATGAAAAACTGTTTTTT

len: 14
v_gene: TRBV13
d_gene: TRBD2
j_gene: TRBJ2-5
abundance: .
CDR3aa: CASSSYGLAGLLHF
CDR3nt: TGTGCCAGCAGCTCCTATGGACTAGCGGGGCTCCTACACTTC

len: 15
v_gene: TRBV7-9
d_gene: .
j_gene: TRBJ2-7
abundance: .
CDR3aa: CASSLSDHRGYEQYF
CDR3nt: TGTGCCAGCAGCTTATCGGACCACCGGGGCTACGAGCAGTACTTC

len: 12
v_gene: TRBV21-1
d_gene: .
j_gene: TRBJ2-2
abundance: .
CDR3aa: CAIQGGTGELFF
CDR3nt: TGTGCCATTCAGGGGGGCACCGGGGAGCTGTTTTTT

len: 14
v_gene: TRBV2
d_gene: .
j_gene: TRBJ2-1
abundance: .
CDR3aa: CASSDFSSWGEQFF
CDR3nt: TGTGCCAGCAGTGACTTCTCGAGCTGGGGTGAGCAGTTCTTC

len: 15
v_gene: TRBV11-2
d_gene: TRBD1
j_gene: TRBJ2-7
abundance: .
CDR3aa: CASSLDWAGGYEQYF
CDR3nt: TGTGCCAGCAGCTTAGATTGGGCAGGGGGCTACGAGCAGTACTTC

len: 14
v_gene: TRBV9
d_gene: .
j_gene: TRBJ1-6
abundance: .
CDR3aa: CASSVGAVNSPLHF
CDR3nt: TGTGCCAGCAGCGTAGGAGCCGTCAATTCACCCCTCCACTTT

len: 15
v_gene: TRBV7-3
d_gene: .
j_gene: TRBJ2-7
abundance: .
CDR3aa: CASSLHSGQLYEQYF
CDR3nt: TGTGCCAGCAGCTTGCACAGCGGTCAACTCTACGAGCAGTACTTC

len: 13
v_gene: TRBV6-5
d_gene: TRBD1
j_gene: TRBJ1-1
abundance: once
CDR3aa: CASRRDRGEEAFF
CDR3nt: TGTGCCAGCAGACGCGACAGGGGGGAGGAAGCTTTCTTT

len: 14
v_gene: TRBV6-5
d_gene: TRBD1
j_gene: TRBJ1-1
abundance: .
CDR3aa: CASSSLTGGAEAFF
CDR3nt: TGTGCCAGCAGCTCCCTGACAGGGGGCGCTGAAGCTTTCTTT

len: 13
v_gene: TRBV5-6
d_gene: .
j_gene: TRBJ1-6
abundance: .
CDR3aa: CASSLGGDSPLHF
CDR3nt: TGTGCCAGCAGCTTAGGGGGGGATTCACCCCTCCACTTT

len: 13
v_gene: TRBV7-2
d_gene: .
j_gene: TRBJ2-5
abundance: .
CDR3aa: CASSSTGEETQYF
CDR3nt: TGTGCCAGCAGCTCAACAGGCGAGGAGACCCAGTACTTC

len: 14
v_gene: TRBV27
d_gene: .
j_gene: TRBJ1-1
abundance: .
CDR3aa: CASSLGQMNTEAFF
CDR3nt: TGTGCCAGCAGCCTAGGCCAGATGAACACTGAAGCTTTCTTT